The rows below give T cell receptor beta chains drawn from one sample of a study of CD8 T cell repertoires and HIV-1 epitope variants. No antigens are known for them. The repertoire was sequenced with immunoSEQ multiplex PCR; TCRdb's copy has only in-frame clones and lacks some. The repertoire has 5,500 to 6,000 clones, 66% of them found once; the top ten carry about two fifths. The sequenced sample was cultured CD8+ T cells derived from PBMCs. All receptors derive from a male donor with HIV. CDR3s include the opening cysteine and the closing phenylalanine or tryptophan. Each record gives: CDR3 protein, V gene, J gene, clone size. A row's size may be missing; if present it is once, few, many or a size class.

CDR3: CASSPTSGYNEQFF
V: TRBV19
J: TRBJ2-1
size: -

CDR3: CASVAPRTRRSENTTYEQYF
V: TRBV28
J: TRBJ2-7
size: -

CDR3: CASSQALGLAGSYEQYF
V: TRBV14
J: TRBJ2-7
size: -

CDR3: CASSPLLGAYNEQFF
V: TRBV28
J: TRBJ2-1
size: once

CDR3: CASSPTGSYGYTF
V: TRBV7-5
J: TRBJ1-2
size: -

CDR3: CASSSEGGRVKLFF
V: TRBV7-9
J: TRBJ1-4
size: few

CDR3: CASSVTGGATGELFF
V: TRBV28
J: TRBJ2-2
size: -

CDR3: CASSEVEEETQYF
V: TRBV10-2
J: TRBJ2-5
size: -

CDR3: CASSLDRYGPHF
V: TRBV9
J: TRBJ2-5
size: -

CDR3: CATSDGTGGIGEQYF
V: TRBV15
J: TRBJ2-7
size: -

CDR3: CASGVAEQISYNEQFF
V: TRBV5-4
J: TRBJ2-1
size: once

CDR3: CASSSGTLNTGELFF
V: TRBV6-1
J: TRBJ2-2
size: -

CDR3: CASSGRGLSSYEQYF
V: TRBV27
J: TRBJ2-7
size: -

CDR3: CAWTKGVTGELFF
V: TRBV30
J: TRBJ2-2
size: -

CDR3: CAWSVAGGGELFF
V: TRBV30
J: TRBJ2-2
size: -